Presented here are 7 T cell receptor beta chains from one specimen sequenced in a study of blood T cell repertoires in COVID-19. Using immunoSEQ multiplex PCR, the repertoire was profiled, and TCRdb retains in-frame clones only, with some absent. Of some 69,000 clones listed, 89% were seen once; the top ten hold 4.5% to 5%. Sequencing was performed on peripheral blood. These receptors were collected from a woman aged 45 to 65 with active COVID-19.

The chain uses TRBV15 and TRBJ2-7; unclear D gene. The V end lost 0 bases, the J end lost 4 bases, and 13 bases lay between the germline ends. In germline, CDR1 is LNHNV, CDR2 YYDKDF (reference sequence). CDR3 length equals 15 residues. The DNA for the CDR3 is TGTGCCACCAGCAGAGACTTTGACTCGAGGTACGAGCAGTACTTC. Translated: CATSRDFDSRYEQYF. Looking up the rest from reference TRBV15 and TRBJ2-7 gives the full variable domain: DAMVIQNPRYQVTQFGKPVTLSCSQTLNHNVMYWYQQKSSQAPKLLFHYYDKDFNNEADTPDNFQSRRPNTSFCFLDIRSPGLGDTAMYLCATSRDFDSRYEQYFGPGTRLTVT.

The genes are TRBV12-3 or TRBV12-4 and TRBJ1-5, with TRBD1 matching 10 bases. V was pared by 6 bases and J by 6 bases, with 2 bases of the junction left unmatched. The CDR3 is 13 residues long. The CDR3: CASRGTGAQPQHF. The CDR3 bases are TGTGCCAGCAGAGGGACAGGGGCTCAGCCCCAGCATTTT.

This chain links TRBV30 with TRBJ2-7, with D possibly TRBD2 on 6 matching bases. Germline CDR1 reads GTSNPN; CDR2 reads SVGIG (reference sequence). V was cut by 1 base and J by 7 bases, with 38 bases left in between. The CDR3 covers 21 residues. The CDR3 reads CAWSEVPAGYAGQWRAREQYF. The CDR3 DNA reads as TGTGCCTGGAGTGAGGTTCCCGCCGGCTATGCGGGGCAGTGGCGCGCGCGGGAGCAGTACTTC.

V and J are TRBV18 and TRBJ1-4; 7 positions match TRBD1. Germline CDR1 is KGHSH and CDR2 is LQKENI. CDR3 size: 15 residues. V trimming: 5 bases; J trimming: 1 base; junction bases outside the gene matches: 4. The CDR3 sequence is CASSSRDRTNEKLFF. CDR3 nucleotides: TGTGCCAGCTCATCACGGGACAGAACTAATGAAAAACTGTTTTTT.

The genes are TRBV11-3 and TRBJ2-1; TRBD2 agrees at 12 bases. The germline V gene encodes CDR1 SGHNT and CDR2 YENEEA. V gave up 5 bases and J gave up 3 bases; unmatched junction bases: 2. This CDR3 spans 15 amino acids. The chain's CDR3 is CASSPGLAGYNEQFF. Written as DNA, the CDR3 is TGTGCCAGCAGCCCGGGACTAGCGGGCTACAATGAGCAGTTCTTC.

The chain carries TRBV25-1 and TRBJ1-5; D unclear. This CDR3 has 16 residues. Looked up from germline, CDR1 is MGHDK and CDR2 is SYGVNS. V was pared by 10 bases and J by 3 bases, with 22 bases between. CDR3 nucleotides: TGTGCCACCAAGATTTCCGGGTCACGAAACAATCAGCCCCAGCATTTT. This translates into CATKISGSRNNQPQHF.

This chain joins TRBV19 and TRBJ2-1, with TRBD2 matching 14 bases. CDR1 and CDR2 (germline): LNHDA, SQIVND (reference sequence). V gave up 7 bases and J gave up 5 bases; unmatched junction bases: 4. The CDR3 is 15 residues long. The chain's CDR3 is CASTPGLAGDNEQFF. In DNA form, the CDR3 reads TGTGCCAGTACCCCGGGACTAGCGGGGGACAATGAGCAGTTCTTC.